This T cell receptor beta chain was obtained from a study of cytomegalovirus exposure and HLA in healthy donors. The V end was cut by 7 bases, the J end by 0 bases, with 17 bases between. Germline V gene sequence: CDR1 MNHEY, CDR2 SMNVEV (reference sequence). CDR3 length equals 16 residues. The primer mix had 60 Vbeta and 13 Jbeta primers. Sequencing was performed with immunoSEQ multiplex PCR; in TCRdb, only in-frame clones are kept and a portion is missing. The data show about 170,000 clones, approximately 88% seen once. As to this clone: Its antigen is currently unknown.

The study's findings and limits: Productive rates of about 90% or about 30% were seen for most TCR beta V segments in an earlier analysis.

The sequencing input was PBMCs. The rearrangement links TRBV27 to TRBJ2-3, with D perhaps TRBD1 (5 bases). The clonotype comes from a boy aged 2 to 9 in good health and CMV-seronegative. CDR3 sequence: CASTNRWGSSTDTQYF. DNA for the CDR3: TGTGCCAGCACCAACAGGTGGGGTTCTAGCACAGATACGCAGTATTTT.